The clone carrying this T cell receptor (beta chain) was recorded many times. Its antigen is not known. The data originate from a study of T cells in Graves' hyperthyroidism and ophthalmopathy. About the research overall: Peripheral blood was drawn at first diagnosis, prior to all treatment. Study-level findings and limits: Model output signaled ophthalmopathy a median around 5.9 months ahead of onset. A 13 V-J signature model discriminated ophthalmopathy versus stable hyperthyroidism.

Clinicians diagnosed patients from clinical symptoms, serum thyroxine and TRAb, thyroid ultrasound and orbital computed tomography. Amplification of TCR beta CDR3 regions used RNA as the template. Initially, a first-round RT-PCR of the TCR CDR3 employed the HTBI primer set. A single record per CDR3 protein comes from TCRdb applying MiXCR to the multiplex PCR reads. The repertoire holds 400,000 to 500,000 distinct CDR3 sequences, 12% to 15% seen once, with 5.3% in the top ten. This receptor was identified in a young woman with Graves' hyperthyroidism. Sequenced: blood.

The CDR3 loop is CSVDKDVEQFF. The CDR3 coding sequence is TGCAGCGTTGATAAGGACGTTGAGCAGTTCTTC. The rearrangement joins TRBV29-1 to TRBJ2-1; D uncertain. Germline assignment: CDR1 SQVTM and CDR2 ANQGSEA. The V end was cut by 3 bases, the J end by 9 bases, with 9 bases between. The CDR3 extends over 11 amino acids.